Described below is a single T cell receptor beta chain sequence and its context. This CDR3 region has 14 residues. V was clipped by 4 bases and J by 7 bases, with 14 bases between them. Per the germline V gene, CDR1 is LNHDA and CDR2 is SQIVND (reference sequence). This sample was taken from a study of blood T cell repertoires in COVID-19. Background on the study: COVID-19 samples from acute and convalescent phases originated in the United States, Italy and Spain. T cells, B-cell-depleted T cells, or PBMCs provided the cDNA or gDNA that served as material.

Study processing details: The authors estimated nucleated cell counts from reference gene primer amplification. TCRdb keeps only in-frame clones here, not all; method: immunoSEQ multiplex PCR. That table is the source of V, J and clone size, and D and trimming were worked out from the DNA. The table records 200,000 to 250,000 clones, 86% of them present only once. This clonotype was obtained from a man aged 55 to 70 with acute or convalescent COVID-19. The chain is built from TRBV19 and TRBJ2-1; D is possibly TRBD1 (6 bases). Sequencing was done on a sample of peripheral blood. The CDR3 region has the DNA TGTGCCAGTAGTACAGGGGACCTAGGGAATGAGCAGTTCTTC. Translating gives CASSTGDLGNEQFF.